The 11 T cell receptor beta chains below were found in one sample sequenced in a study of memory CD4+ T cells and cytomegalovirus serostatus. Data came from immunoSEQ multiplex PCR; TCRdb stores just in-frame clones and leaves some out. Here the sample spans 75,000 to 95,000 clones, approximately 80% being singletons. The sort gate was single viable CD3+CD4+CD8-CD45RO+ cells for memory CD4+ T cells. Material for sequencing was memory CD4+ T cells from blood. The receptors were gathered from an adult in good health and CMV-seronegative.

The CDR3: CASRYNGRGGTEAFF. DNA of the CDR3: TGTGCCAGCAGGTATAACGGCAGGGGAGGAACTGAAGCTTTCTTT. V usage is TRBV7-2 and J usage is TRBJ1-1, with D tentatively TRBD1 (6 bases). CDR1 SGHTA and CDR2 FQGNSA come from the germline V gene. V dropped 6 bases and J dropped 5 bases, with 19 bases sitting between them. The CDR3 loop spans 15 amino acids.

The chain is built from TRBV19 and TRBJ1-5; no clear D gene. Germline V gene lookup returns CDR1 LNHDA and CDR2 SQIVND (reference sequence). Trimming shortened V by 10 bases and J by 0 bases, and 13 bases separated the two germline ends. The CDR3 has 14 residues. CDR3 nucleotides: TGTGCCACTCGACACTTCAATAGCAATCAGCCCCAGCATTTT. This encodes CATRHFNSNQPQHF.

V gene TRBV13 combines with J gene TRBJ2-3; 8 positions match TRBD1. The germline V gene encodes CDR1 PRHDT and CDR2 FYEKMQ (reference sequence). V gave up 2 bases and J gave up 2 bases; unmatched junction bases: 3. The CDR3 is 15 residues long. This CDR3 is CASSLSQGVTDTQYF. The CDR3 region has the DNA TGTGCCAGCAGCTTATCACAGGGGGTCACAGATACGCAGTATTTT. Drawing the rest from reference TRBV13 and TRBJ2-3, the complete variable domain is AAGVIQSPRHLIKEKRETATLKCYPIPRHDTVYWYQQGPGQDPQFLISFYEKMQSDKGSIPDRFSAQQFSDYHSELNMSSLELGDSALYFCASSLSQGVTDTQYFGPGTRLTVL.

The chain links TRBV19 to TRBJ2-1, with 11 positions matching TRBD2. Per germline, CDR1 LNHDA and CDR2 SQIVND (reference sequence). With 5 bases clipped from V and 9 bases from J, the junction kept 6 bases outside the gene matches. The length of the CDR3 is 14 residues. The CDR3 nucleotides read TGTGCCAGTAGTCCGGGACTAGCGGTGAGTGAGCAGTTCTTC. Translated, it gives CASSPGLAVSEQFF.

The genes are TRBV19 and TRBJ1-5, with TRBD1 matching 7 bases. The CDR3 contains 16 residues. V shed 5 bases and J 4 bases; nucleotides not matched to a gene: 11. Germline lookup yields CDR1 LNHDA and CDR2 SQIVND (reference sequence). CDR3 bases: TGTGCCAGTAGTCTAGGGGGCGGCCCAGAGAATCAGCCCCAGCATTTT. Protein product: CASSLGGGPENQPQHF.

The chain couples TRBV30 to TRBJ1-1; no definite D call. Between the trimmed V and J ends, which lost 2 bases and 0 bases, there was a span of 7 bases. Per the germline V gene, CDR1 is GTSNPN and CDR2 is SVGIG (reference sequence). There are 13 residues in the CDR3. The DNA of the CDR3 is TGTGCCTGGAGTAAGGGTATGAACACTGAAGCTTTCTTT. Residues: CAWSKGMNTEAFF. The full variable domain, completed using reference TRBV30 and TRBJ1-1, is SQTIHQWPATLVQPVGSPLSLECTVEGTSNPNLYWYRQAAGRGLQLLFYSVGIGQISSEVPQNLSASRPQDRQFILSSKKLLLSDSGFYLCAWSKGMNTEAFFGQGTRLTVV.

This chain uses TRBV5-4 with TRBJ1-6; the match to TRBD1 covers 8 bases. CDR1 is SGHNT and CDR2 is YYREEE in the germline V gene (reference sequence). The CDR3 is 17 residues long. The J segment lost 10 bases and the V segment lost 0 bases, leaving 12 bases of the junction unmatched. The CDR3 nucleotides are TGTGCCAGCAGCTTGGGGACAGGGAGGGATACATACTCACCCCTCCACTTT. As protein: CASSLGTGRDTYSPLHF.

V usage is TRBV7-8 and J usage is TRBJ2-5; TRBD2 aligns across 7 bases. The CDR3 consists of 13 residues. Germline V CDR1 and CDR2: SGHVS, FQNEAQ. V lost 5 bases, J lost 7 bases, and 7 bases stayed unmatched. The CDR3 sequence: CASSPEGRGTQYF. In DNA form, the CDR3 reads TGTGCCAGCAGCCCGGAGGGGAGGGGGACCCAGTACTTC.

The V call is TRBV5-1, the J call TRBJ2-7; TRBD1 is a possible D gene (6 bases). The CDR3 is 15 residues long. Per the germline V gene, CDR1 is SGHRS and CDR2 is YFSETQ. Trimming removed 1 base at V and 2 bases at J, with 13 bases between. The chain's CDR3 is CASSLIPGETYEQYF. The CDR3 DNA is TGCGCCAGCAGCTTGATCCCAGGGGAAACCTACGAGCAGTACTTC. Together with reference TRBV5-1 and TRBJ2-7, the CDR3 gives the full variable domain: KAGVTQTPRYLIKTRGQQVTLSCSPISGHRSVSWYQQTPGQGLQFLFEYFSETQRNKGNFPGRFSGRQFSNSRSEMNVSTLELGDSALYLCASSLIPGETYEQYFGPGTRLTVT.

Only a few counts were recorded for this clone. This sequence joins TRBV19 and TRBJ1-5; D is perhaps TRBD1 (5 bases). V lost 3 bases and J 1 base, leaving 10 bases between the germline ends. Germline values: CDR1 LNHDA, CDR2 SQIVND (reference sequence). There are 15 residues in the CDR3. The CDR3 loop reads CASSIRDASNQPQHF. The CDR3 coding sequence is TGTGCCAGTAGTATCCGGGACGCCAGCAATCAGCCCCAGCATTTT. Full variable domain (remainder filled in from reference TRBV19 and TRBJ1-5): DGGITQSPKYLFRKEGQNVTLSCEQNLNHDAMYWYRQDPGQGLRLIYYSQIVNDFQKGDIAEGYSVSREKKESFPLTVTSAQKNPTAFYLCASSIRDASNQPQHFGDGTRLSIL.

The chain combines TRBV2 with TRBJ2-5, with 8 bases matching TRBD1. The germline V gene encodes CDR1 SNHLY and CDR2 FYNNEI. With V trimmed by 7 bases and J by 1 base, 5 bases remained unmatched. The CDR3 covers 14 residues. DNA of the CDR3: TGTGCCAGCAATAGGGACAGGTTCCAAGAGACCCAGTACTTC. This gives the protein CASNRDRFQETQYF. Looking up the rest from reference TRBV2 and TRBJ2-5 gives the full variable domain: EPEVTQTPSHQVTQMGQEVILRCVPISNHLYFYWYRQILGQKVEFLVSFYNNEISEKSEIFDDQFSVERPDGSNFTLKIRSTKLEDSAMYFCASNRDRFQETQYFGPGTRLLVL.